This T cell receptor (beta chain) was sequenced during a study of OX40 agonist ivuxolimab in advanced cancers. As for the study in general: Participants, 82.7% male, averaged roughly 59 years of age, ranging from about 20 to 80. Of the patients, three showed partial responses, one with hepatocellular carcinoma and two with cutaneous melanoma. Past anti-PD-1, anti-PD-L1 or anti-CTLA-4 therapy was accepted, and approximately 40% had received some. Findings of the study overall: Expanded clones were, on average, more numerous in CD8+ T cells than in CD4+.

To note about this clone: Its target is not known.

Germline lookup yields CDR1 SSHAT and CDR2 FNYEAQ (reference sequence). V was clipped by 4 bases and J by 8 bases, with 8 bases between them. There are 11 residues in the CDR3. TCRdb keeps only in-frame clones here, not all; method: immunoSEQ multiplex PCR. The repertoire holds about 69,000 clones, with about 90% as singletons. The specimen comprised CD4+ or CD8+ T cells sorted from blood, sampled in a trial of the OX40 agonist ivuxolimab. The receptor comes from an adult with an advanced solid tumor such as melanoma, head and neck, liver or kidney cancer. The gene calls are TRBV7-7 and TRBJ1-2; D perhaps matches TRBD1 (5 bases). CDR3 in amino acids: CASSYRDGYTF. The CDR3 bases are TGTGCCAGCAGCTACCGGGACGGCTACACCTTC.